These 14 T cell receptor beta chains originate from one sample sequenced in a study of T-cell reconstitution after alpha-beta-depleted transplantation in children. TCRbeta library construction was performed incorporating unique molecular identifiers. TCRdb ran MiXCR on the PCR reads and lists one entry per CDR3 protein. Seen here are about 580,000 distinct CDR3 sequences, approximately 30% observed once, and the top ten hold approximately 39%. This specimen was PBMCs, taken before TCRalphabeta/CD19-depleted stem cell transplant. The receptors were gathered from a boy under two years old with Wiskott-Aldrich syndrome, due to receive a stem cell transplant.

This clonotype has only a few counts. This chain's CDR3 is CASSRGTGGVTGELFF. CDR3 nucleotides: TGCGCCAGCAGCAGAGGAACAGGGGGAGTCACCGGGGAGCTGTTTTTT. The genes are TRBV5-1 and TRBJ2-2, with 8 bases fitting TRBD1. The CDR3 sequence is 16 residues long. Trimming at V came to 4 bases and at J to 4 bases, leaving 9 bases not matched to a gene. In germline, CDR1 is SGHRS, CDR2 YFSETQ.

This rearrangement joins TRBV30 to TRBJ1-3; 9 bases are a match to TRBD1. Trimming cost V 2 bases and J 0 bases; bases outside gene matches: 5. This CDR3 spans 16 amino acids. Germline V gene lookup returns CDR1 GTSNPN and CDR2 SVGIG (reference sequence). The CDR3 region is CAWSPGQGSSGNTIYF. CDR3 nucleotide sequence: TGTGCCTGGAGTCCCGGACAGGGGAGCTCTGGAAACACCATATATTTT.

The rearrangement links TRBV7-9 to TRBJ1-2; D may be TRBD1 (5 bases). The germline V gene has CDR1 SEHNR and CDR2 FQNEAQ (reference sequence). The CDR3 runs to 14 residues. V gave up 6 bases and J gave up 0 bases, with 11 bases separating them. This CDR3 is CASRSATANYGYTF. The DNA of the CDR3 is TGTGCCAGCAGATCCGCGACAGCTAACTATGGCTACACCTTC.

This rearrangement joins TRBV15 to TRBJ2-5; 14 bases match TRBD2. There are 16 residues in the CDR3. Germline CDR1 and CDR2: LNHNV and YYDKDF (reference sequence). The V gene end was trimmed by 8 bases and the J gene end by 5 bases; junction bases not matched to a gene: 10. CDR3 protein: CATGPGTSGSSETQYF. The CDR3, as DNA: TGTGCCACCGGACCCGGGACTAGCGGGAGCAGTGAGACCCAGTACTTC.

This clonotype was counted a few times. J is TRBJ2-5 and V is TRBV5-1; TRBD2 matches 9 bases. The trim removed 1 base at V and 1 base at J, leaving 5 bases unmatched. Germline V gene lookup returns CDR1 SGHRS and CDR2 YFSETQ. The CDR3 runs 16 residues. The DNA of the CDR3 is TGCGCCAGCAGCTTGTGGCTAGCGGGAACCCAAGAGACCCAGTACTTC. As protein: CASSLWLAGTQETQYF. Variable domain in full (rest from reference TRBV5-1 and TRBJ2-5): KAGVTQTPRYLIKTRGQQVTLSCSPISGHRSVSWYQQTPGQGLQFLFEYFSETQRNKGNFPGRFSGRQFSNSRSEMNVSTLELGDSALYLCASSLWLAGTQETQYFGPGTRLLVL.

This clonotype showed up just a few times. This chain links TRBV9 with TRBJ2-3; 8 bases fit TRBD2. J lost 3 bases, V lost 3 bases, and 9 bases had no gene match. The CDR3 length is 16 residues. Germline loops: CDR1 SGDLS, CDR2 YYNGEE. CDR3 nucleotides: TGTGCCAGCAGCGGAGGAAAGCGGGAGCAAACAGATACGCAGTATTTT. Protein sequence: CASSGGKREQTDTQYF.

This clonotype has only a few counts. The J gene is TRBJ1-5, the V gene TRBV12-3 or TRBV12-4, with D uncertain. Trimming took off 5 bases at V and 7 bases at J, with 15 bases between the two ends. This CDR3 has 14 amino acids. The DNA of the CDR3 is TGTGCCAGCAGTCCACTGGGCGCAAACCAGCCCCAGCATTTT. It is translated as CASSPLGANQPQHF.

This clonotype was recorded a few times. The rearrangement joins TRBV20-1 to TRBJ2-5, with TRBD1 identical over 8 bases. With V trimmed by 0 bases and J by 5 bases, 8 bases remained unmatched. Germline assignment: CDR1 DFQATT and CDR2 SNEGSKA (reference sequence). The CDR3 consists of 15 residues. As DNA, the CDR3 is TGCAGTGCTAGAGATATGGACAGGGCGGTGGAGACCCAGTACTTC. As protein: CSARDMDRAVETQYF.

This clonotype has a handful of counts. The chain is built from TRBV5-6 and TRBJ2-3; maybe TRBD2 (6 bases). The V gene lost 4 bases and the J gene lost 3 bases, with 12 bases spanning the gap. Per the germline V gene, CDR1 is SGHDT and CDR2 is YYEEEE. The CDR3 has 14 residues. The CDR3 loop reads CASSREAGTDTQYF. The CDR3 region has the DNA TGTGCCAGCAGCAGGGAGGCGGGGACAGATACGCAGTATTTT.

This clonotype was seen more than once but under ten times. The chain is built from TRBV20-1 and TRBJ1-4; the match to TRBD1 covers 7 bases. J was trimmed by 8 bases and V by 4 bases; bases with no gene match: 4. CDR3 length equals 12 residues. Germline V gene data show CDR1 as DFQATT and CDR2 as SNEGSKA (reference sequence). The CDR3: CSAIPGGEKLFF. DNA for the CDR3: TGCAGTGCTATCCCAGGGGGAGAAAAACTGTTTTTT.

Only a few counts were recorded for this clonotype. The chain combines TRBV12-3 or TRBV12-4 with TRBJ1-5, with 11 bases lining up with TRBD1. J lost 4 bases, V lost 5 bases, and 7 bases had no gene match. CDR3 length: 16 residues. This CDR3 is CASSPGTGGLNQPQHF. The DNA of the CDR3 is TGTGCCAGCAGTCCTGGGACAGGGGGGCTAAATCAGCCCCAGCATTTT.

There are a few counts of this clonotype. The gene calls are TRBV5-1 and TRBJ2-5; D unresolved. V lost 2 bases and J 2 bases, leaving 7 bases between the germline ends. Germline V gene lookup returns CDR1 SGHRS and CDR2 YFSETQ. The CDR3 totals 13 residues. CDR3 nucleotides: TGCGCCAGCAGCTTCGGCCATCAAGAGACCCAGTACTTC. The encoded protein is CASSFGHQETQYF.

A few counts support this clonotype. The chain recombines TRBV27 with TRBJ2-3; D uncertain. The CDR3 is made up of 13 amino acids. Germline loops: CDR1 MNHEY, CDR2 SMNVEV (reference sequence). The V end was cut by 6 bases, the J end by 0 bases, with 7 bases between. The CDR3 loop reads CASSHYSTDTQYF. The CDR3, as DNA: TGTGCCAGCAGCCATTACAGCACAGATACGCAGTATTTT.

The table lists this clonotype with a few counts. Here the CDR3 DNA reads TGCAGTGCTAGCCGGGACCGCTCAAATCAGCCCCAGCATTTT. This translates into CSASRDRSNQPQHF. The chain carries TRBV20-1 and TRBJ1-5, with D possibly being TRBD1 (5 bases). The length of the CDR3 is 14 residues. CDR1 is DFQATT, CDR2 SNEGSKA, per germline (reference sequence). Between the trimmed V and J ends, which lost 3 bases and 4 bases, there was a span of 13 bases.